This passage covers 19 T cell receptor beta chains from one sample sequenced in a study of regulatory dendritic cells for organ transplantation. Sequencing used immunoSEQ multiplex PCR; TCRdb keeps in-frame clones, though not all of them. The data contain some 10,000 clones, roughly 70% of them singletons. The sequenced material came from memory CD8+ T cells from blood. As for subset: CD45RO+ memory T cells. These receptors came from a human donor in good health.

The V and J genes are TRBV9 and TRBJ2-1; D is perhaps TRBD1 or TRBD2 (7 bases each). The CDR3 has 16 residues. V was cut by 4 bases and J by 5 bases, with 19 bases left in between. Germline CDR1 SGDLS, CDR2 YYNGEE. CDR3 loop: CASSPWRGGQNNEQFF. CDR3 bases: TGTGCCAGCAGCCCTTGGAGGGGGGGACAGAACAATGAGCAGTTCTTC.

This clone was detected a few times. The gene calls are TRBV4-2 and TRBJ1-5; D not resolved. The germline V gene has CDR1 LGHNA and CDR2 YNFKEQ. The CDR3 runs 15 residues. V was cut by 0 bases and J by 4 bases, with 10 bases left in between. CDR3: CASSQDSGINQPQHF. The CDR3 DNA follows: TGTGCCAGCAGCCAAGATTCGGGGATAAATCAGCCCCAGCATTTT.

The chain couples TRBV7-8 to TRBJ2-3; D may be TRBD2 (6 bases). This CDR3 has 16 amino acids. Trimming pared 4 bases from V and 4 bases from J, leaving 18 bases between. The germline V gene encodes CDR1 SGHVS and CDR2 FQNEAQ. This chain's CDR3 is CASSSRPRGTADTQYF. CDR3 DNA: TGTGCCAGCAGCTCACGCCCCCGCGGGACGGCAGATACGCAGTATTTT. The complete variable domain, with remaining parts taken from reference TRBV7-8 and TRBJ2-3, reads GAGVSQSPRYKVAKRGQDVALRCDPISGHVSLFWYQQALGQGPEFLTYFQNEAQLDKSGLPSDRFFAERPEGSVSTLKIQRTQQEDSAVYLCASSSRPRGTADTQYFGPGTRLTVL.

A few counts support this clone. The V gene is TRBV7-9, the J gene TRBJ2-7; no definite D call. This CDR3 is built from 15 residues. CDR1 is SEHNR, CDR2 FQNEAQ, per germline (reference sequence). V lost 1 base to trimming and J lost 6 bases, with 16 bases between them. CDR3 in DNA: TGTGCCAGCAGCTTAGTGGTGGATCTCCGTTCCGAGCAGTACTTC. It encodes CASSLVVDLRSEQYF.

J is TRBJ2-3 and V is TRBV11-2; no definite D call. The CDR3 extends over 12 amino acids. Germline V lookup: CDR1 SGHAT, CDR2 FQNNGV. Trimming cost V 3 bases and J 2 bases, with 3 bases left between them. The CDR3 spells CASSFPTDTQYF. The CDR3 DNA sequence: TGTGCCAGCAGCTTTCCCACAGATACGCAGTATTTT.

This chain connects TRBV18 to TRBJ1-2; the D is unclear. The CDR3 is 15 residues long. Trimming shortened V by 1 base and J by 10 bases, and 19 bases separated the two germline ends. The germline CDR1 and CDR2 sequences are KGHSH and LQKENI. CDR3 coding DNA: TGTGCCAGCTCACCACGAGCAGAAGATGAGAGGTACTACACCTTC. Translation: CASSPRAEDERYYTF. The variable domain in full, with the rest retrieved from reference TRBV18 and TRBJ1-2, is NAGVMQNPRHLVRRRGQEARLRCSPMKGHSHVYWYRQLPEEGLKFMVYLQKENIIDESGMPKERFSAEFPKEGPSILRIQQVVRGDSAAYFCASSPRAEDERYYTFGSGTRLTVV.

The chain has TRBV6-1 and TRBJ2-2; D gene unclear. The germline V and J ends were trimmed by 7 bases and 3 bases, with 12 bases remaining between them. This CDR3 is 14 amino acids long. Germline lookup yields CDR1 MNHNS and CDR2 SASEGT. The CDR3 bases are TGTGCCAGCAAGGGCGATCGAGACACCGGGGAGCTGTTTTTT. Its protein product is CASKGDRDTGELFF.

V usage is TRBV5-8 and J usage is TRBJ2-1; D call uncertain. CDR3 length: 13 residues. CDR1 and CDR2 from the germline V gene are SGHTS and YDEGEE. The V end lost 0 bases, the J end lost 7 bases, and 8 bases lay between the germline ends. DNA of the CDR3: TGTGCCAGCAGCTTGGACTCTGCTAATGAGCAGTTCTTC. This translates into CASSLDSANEQFF.

The V and J genes are TRBV4-3 and TRBJ2-5; the match to TRBD1 covers 10 bases. The CDR3 totals 15 residues. Germline CDR1 and CDR2: LGHNA and YSLEER. J lost 4 bases, V lost 0 bases, and 2 bases had no gene match. CDR3 in DNA: TGCGCCAGCAGCCAAGAGACAGGGGGCGCAGAGACCCAGTACTTC. Translating it yields CASSQETGGAETQYF.

The rearrangement joins TRBV6-4 to TRBJ2-6; the D is unclear. Germline V gene sequence: CDR1 MRHNA, CDR2 SNTAGT. CDR3 length: 14 amino acids. V gave up 2 bases and J gave up 0 bases, with 2 bases separating them. The CDR3 DNA sequence: TGTGCCAGCAGTGACGGCTCTGGGGCCAACGTCCTGACTTTC. This translates into CASSDGSGANVLTF.

The chain is built from TRBV6-4 and TRBJ2-2; 8 bases are shared with TRBD2. The CDR3 loop spans 16 amino acids. V lost 2 bases, J lost 4 bases, and 6 bases stayed unmatched. Germline V gene lookup returns CDR1 MRHNA and CDR2 SNTAGT. The CDR3 DNA reads TGTGCCAGCAGTGACGAGCGGGAGAAGGGCACCGGGGAGCTGTTTTTT. This encodes CASSDEREKGTGELFF.

As for this clone: One junction end does not reproduce the germline sequence, and a read error may be involved. V gene TRBV11-2 combines with J gene TRBJ2-1; 8 positions agree with TRBD2. The CDR3 runs 15 residues. From germline, CDR1 is SGHAT and CDR2 FQNNGV. The CDR3 reads CASSQVGGGQNEQFF. CDR3 nucleotides: TGCGCCAGCAGCCAAGTGGGCGGGGGGCAAAATGAGCAGTTCTTC.

The chain links TRBV28 to TRBJ2-1; no definite D call. The V end lost 6 bases, the J end lost 4 bases, and 10 bases lay between the germline ends. This CDR3 comprises 13 residues. Per the germline V gene, CDR1 is MDHEN and CDR2 is SYDVKM. This CDR3 reads CASSHRNYNEQFF. In DNA, the CDR3 is TGTGCCAGCAGCCACCGGAATTACAATGAGCAGTTCTTC.

The V and J genes are TRBV18 and TRBJ2-1; 7 bases are a match to TRBD2. The CDR3 is made up of 14 amino acids. Germline values: CDR1 KGHSH, CDR2 LQKENI. V lost 1 base and J lost 7; bases outside the gene matches: 4. The CDR3 loop reads CASSPRAGANEQFF. CDR3 coding DNA: TGTGCCAGCTCACCACGGGCGGGAGCTAATGAGCAGTTCTTC.

This rearrangement joins TRBV13 to TRBJ2-7; no clear D gene. The CDR3 contains 16 residues. In germline, CDR1 is PRHDT, CDR2 FYEKMQ (reference sequence). The ends were cut back, 1 base at V and 2 bases at J, with 15 bases in the middle. This CDR3 is CASSLVEFGLPYEQYF. CDR3 nucleotide sequence: TGTGCCAGCAGCTTAGTGGAGTTCGGCCTTCCCTACGAGCAGTACTTC.

The rearrangement joins TRBV19 to TRBJ2-1; D call uncertain. The CDR3 covers 15 residues. Germline values: CDR1 LNHDA, CDR2 SQIVND (reference sequence). Between the trimmed V and J ends, which lost 7 bases and 0 bases, there was a span of 13 bases. The CDR3 protein is CASTLGGSSYNEQFF. Written as DNA, the CDR3 is TGTGCCAGTACTCTGGGCGGTTCCTCCTACAATGAGCAGTTCTTC.

This clone was picked up a small number of times. As DNA, the CDR3 is TGTGCCAGCAGCTCCTCCGTGGCTAGCGGGAGATCAGAGACCCAGTACTTC. Translating it yields CASSSSVASGRSETQYF. The chain couples TRBV7-9 to TRBJ2-5, with 10 bases identical to TRBD2. The V gene's germline CDR1 is SEHNR and CDR2 FQNEAQ (reference sequence). V was clipped by 4 bases and J by 4 bases; unmatched bases: 12. CDR3 size: 17 residues.

This clone was seen a few times. The chain joins TRBV4-2 to TRBJ2-1, with 9 bases lining up with TRBD2. The length of the CDR3 is 16 residues. J gave up 6 bases and V 0 bases, and 6 bases lay outside the gene matches. Germline loops: CDR1 LGHNA, CDR2 YNFKEQ. CDR3 amino acids: CASSQDASGAINEQFF. Written as DNA, the CDR3 is TGTGCCAGCAGCCAAGATGCTAGCGGGGCGATCAATGAGCAGTTCTTC.

The V gene is TRBV6-5, the J gene TRBJ2-5, with D perhaps matching TRBD2 (6 bases). Germline V CDR1 and CDR2: MNHEY, SVGAGI. The V end was cut by 0 bases, the J end by 4 bases, with 12 bases between. The CDR3 contains 15 residues. The CDR3 DNA sequence: TGTGCCAGCAGTTACTCGGGGGACGGGGGAGAGACCCAGTACTTC. This encodes CASSYSGDGGETQYF.